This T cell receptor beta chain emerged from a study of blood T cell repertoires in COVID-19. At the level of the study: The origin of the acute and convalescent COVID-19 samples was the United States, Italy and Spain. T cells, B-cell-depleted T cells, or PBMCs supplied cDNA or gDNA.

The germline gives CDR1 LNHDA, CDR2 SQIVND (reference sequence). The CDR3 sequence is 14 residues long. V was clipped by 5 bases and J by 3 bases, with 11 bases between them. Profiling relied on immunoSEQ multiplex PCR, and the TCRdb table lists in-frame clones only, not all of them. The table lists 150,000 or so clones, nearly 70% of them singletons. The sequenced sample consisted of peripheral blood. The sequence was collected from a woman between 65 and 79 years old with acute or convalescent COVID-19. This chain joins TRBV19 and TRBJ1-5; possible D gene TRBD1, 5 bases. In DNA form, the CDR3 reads TGTGCCAGTAGTCTAACAGGTGTCAATCAGCCCCAGCATTTT. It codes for CASSLTGVNQPQHF.